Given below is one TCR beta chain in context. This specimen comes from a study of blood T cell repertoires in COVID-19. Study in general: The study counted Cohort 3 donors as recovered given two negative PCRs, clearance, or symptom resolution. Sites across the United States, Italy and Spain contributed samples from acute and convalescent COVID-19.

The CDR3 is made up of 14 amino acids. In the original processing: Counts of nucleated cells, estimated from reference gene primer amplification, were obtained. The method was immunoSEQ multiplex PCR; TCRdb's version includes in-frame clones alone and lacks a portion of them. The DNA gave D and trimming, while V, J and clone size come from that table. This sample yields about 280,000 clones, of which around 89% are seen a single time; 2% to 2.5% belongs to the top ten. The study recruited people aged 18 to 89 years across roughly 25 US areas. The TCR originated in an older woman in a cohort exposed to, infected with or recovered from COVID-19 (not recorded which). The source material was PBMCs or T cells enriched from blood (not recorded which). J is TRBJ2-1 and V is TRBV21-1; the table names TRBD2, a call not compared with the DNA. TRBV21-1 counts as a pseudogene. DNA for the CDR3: TGTGCGCCACCGACGCGGGAGGGCCTCAATGAGCAGTTCTTC. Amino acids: CAPPTREGLNEQFF.